A single sample is the source of the 5 T cell receptor beta chains below, sequenced in a study of cytomegalovirus exposure and HLA in healthy donors. PCR primers comprised 60 Vbeta and 13 Jbeta primers. Generated by immunoSEQ multiplex PCR, the TCRdb table keeps only in-frame clones and is missing some. In the table there are around 130,000 clones, about four fifths of which are singletons. Sample: PBMCs. The receptors were sampled from a woman between 35 and 50 years old in good health and CMV-seronegative.

V usage is TRBV5-6 and J usage is TRBJ2-6; 8 bases are a match to TRBD1. The ends lost 4 bases at V and 0 bases at J; junction bases unmatched: 6. The CDR3 is 17 amino acids. The germline gives CDR1 SGHDT, CDR2 YYEEEE. CDR3 region: CASSQTGVYSGANVLTF. For the CDR3, the DNA is TGTGCCAGCAGCCAGACAGGGGTTTACTCTGGGGCCAACGTCCTGACTTTC.

By share of the sample, this clone is medium-sized (0.01 to 0.1%). The chain employs TRBV6-1 and TRBJ2-2; D is undetermined. CDR3 size: 14 residues. Trimming took 4 bases from V and 5 from J, leaving 11 bases between them. From germline, CDR1 is MNHNS and CDR2 SASEGT. CDR3 sequence: CASSVTSETGELFF. The CDR3 DNA sequence: TGTGCCAGCAGTGTGACCTCGGAGACCGGGGAGCTGTTTTTT.

The gene calls are TRBV27 and TRBJ1-6; D might be TRBD1 (6 bases). The V gene's germline CDR1 is MNHEY and CDR2 SMNVEV (reference sequence). The CDR3 runs 15 residues. V was shortened by 5 bases and J by 8 bases, with 16 bases between the two germline ends. CDR3 bases: TGTGCCAGCAGTCCCTGGGGGGGGCGCGATTCACCCCTCCACTTT. This translates into CASSPWGGRDSPLHF.

The genes are TRBV29-1 and TRBJ2-5; 7 bases fit TRBD1. Germline V gene data show CDR1 as SQVTM and CDR2 as ANQGSEA. CDR3 length equals 15 residues. Losses at the gene ends were 7 bases for V and 4 bases for J; bases not matched to a gene: 15. CDR3 DNA sequence: TGCAGCGCCCACCTAAACAGGGGCCCCGGAGAGACCCAGTACTTC. Amino acids: CSAHLNRGPGETQYF. The complete variable domain, with remaining parts taken from reference TRBV29-1 and TRBJ2-5, reads SAVISQKPSRDICQRGTSLTIQCQVDSQVTMMFWYRQQPGQSLTLIATANQGSEATYESGFVIDKFPISRPNLTFSTLTVSNMSPEDSSIYLCSAHLNRGPGETQYFGPGTRLLVL.

The chain couples TRBV29-1 to TRBJ2-3, with 9 bases lining up with TRBD1. In germline, CDR1 is SQVTM, CDR2 ANQGSEA. This CDR3 spans 12 amino acids. The V segment lost 8 bases and the J segment 5 bases; nucleotides outside the gene matches: 5. CDR3 DNA: TGCAGCTCGACAGGGGGAGAAGATACGCAGTATTTT. Encoded protein: CSSTGGEDTQYF.